What follows are 15 T cell receptor beta chains derived from one specimen sequenced in a study of blood T cells in healthy people across ages. Primers used in a second PCR of about 7 to 12 cycles were a sample-barcoded 5' primer and a J-beta primer mix. TCRdb reprocessed the 5' RACE reads via MiXCR and lists one record per CDR3 protein. The table has fewer than 2,000,000 distinct CDR3 sequences, about two fifths seen once. The sequencing input was blood. The receptors derive from a human donor in good health.

This clonotype was seen ten or more times. The V call is TRBV7-2, the J call TRBJ2-7; D uncertain. Germline V lookup: CDR1 SGHTA, CDR2 FQGNSA. V lost 2 bases and J 1 base, leaving 6 bases between the germline ends. The CDR3 is 13 residues long. CDR3 in amino acids: CASSLSQSYEQYF. The CDR3 DNA is TGTGCCAGCAGCTTAAGTCAGTCCTACGAGCAGTACTTC.

This clonotype has a count of ten or more. J is TRBJ2-7 and V is TRBV29-1; D is uncertain. With 7 bases removed from V and 3 bases from J, the gap between germline ends came to 13 bases. Germline V CDR1 and CDR2: SQVTM, ANQGSEA. This CDR3 comprises 12 residues. The CDR3 DNA reads as TGCAGCGGAATTAAGGACGGCTACGAGCAGTACTTC. Protein sequence: CSGIKDGYEQYF.

The rearrangement joins TRBV20-1 to TRBJ2-1, with D perhaps matching TRBD1 or TRBD2 (5 bases each). The CDR3 loop spans 15 amino acids. The germline gives CDR1 DFQATT, CDR2 SNEGSKA (reference sequence). V was trimmed by 6 bases and J by 6 bases, leaving 21 bases between them. This chain's CDR3 is CSAGNRVGAANEQFF. In nucleotides, the CDR3 is TGCAGTGCCGGGAACCGGGTCGGGGCGGCCAATGAGCAGTTCTTC.

The chain carries TRBV10-3 and TRBJ1-2; D gene ambiguous. Per germline, CDR1 ENHRY and CDR2 SYGVKD. The CDR3 spans 14 residues. The ends were cut back, 2 bases at V and 7 bases at J, with 14 bases in the middle. The CDR3 protein is CAISEALVRRGYTF. The CDR3 region has the DNA TGTGCCATCAGTGAGGCCCTGGTAAGACGTGGCTACACCTTC.

Only a few counts were recorded for this clonotype. This chain connects TRBV27 to TRBJ1-2; D is perhaps TRBD1 (5 bases). Trimming took 3 bases from V and 6 from J, leaving 17 bases between them. Germline assignment: CDR1 MNHEY and CDR2 SMNVEV (reference sequence). The CDR3 consists of 15 residues. Here the CDR3 reads CASSLRDGGAHGYTF. In DNA form, the CDR3 reads TGTGCCAGCAGTTTGAGGGACGGAGGGGCGCATGGCTACACCTTC.

This chain uses TRBV10-3 with TRBJ1-1, with D uncertain. Between the trimmed V and J ends, which lost 0 bases and 1 base, there was a span of 9 bases. The CDR3 totals 15 residues. Germline CDR1 is ENHRY and CDR2 is SYGVKD. CDR3 in DNA: TGTGCCATCAGTGAGTCGCGGGTACGGAACACTGAAGCTTTCTTT. Its protein is CAISESRVRNTEAFF.

The V gene is TRBV7-3, the J gene TRBJ2-1, with 13 bases lining up with TRBD2. Germline values: CDR1 SGHTA, CDR2 FQGTGA. The CDR3 length is 16 residues. Trimming removed 5 bases from V and 1 base from J; junction bases left unmatched: 2. CDR3 loop: CASSTTSGGSYNEQFF. The CDR3 DNA sequence: TGTGCCAGCAGCACGACTAGCGGGGGGTCCTACAATGAGCAGTTCTTC.

This clonotype was recorded at least ten times. The chain carries TRBV20-1 and TRBJ2-3; 8 bases are shared with TRBD2. Germline V gene lookup returns CDR1 DFQATT and CDR2 SNEGSKA (reference sequence). The V segment lost 3 bases and the J segment 4 bases; nucleotides outside the gene matches: 9. The CDR3 contains 15 residues. Here the CDR3 DNA reads TGCAGTGCTAGCTCACCTAGCGGGCCCTCAGATACGCAGTATTTT. Its translation is CSASSPSGPSDTQYF.

This clonotype was found a few times. The V call is TRBV20-1, the J call TRBJ1-2; 7 bases are shared with TRBD1. Losses at the gene ends were 6 bases for V and 6 bases for J; bases not matched to a gene: 25. The CDR3 length is 18 residues. The germline V gene encodes CDR1 DFQATT and CDR2 SNEGSKA (reference sequence). The CDR3 spells CSASGLGEASRQGDGYTF. The CDR3 DNA reads TGCAGTGCCTCTGGTTTGGGGGAAGCTAGCAGACAGGGAGATGGCTACACCTTC.

The chain couples TRBV4-1 to TRBJ2-7; D is ambiguous. The CDR3 has 15 amino acids. Trimming pared 2 bases from V and 0 bases from J, leaving 11 bases between. Germline V CDR1 and CDR2: MGHRA, YSYEKL. CDR3 bases: TGCGCCAGCAGCCAAAGTGGCGGCTACTCCTACGAGCAGTACTTC. Protein product: CASSQSGGYSYEQYF.

A remark on this clonotype: At one end the junction does not follow the germline gene, possibly because of a read error. The genes are TRBV7-7 and TRBJ2-3; 8 bases are shared with TRBD2. The germline V gene encodes CDR1 SSHAT and CDR2 FNYEAQ (reference sequence). The CDR3 has 16 residues. CDR3 region: CASSLGIAGRSDTQYF. CDR3 coding DNA: TGTGCTAGCAGCTTAGGGATAGCGGGAAGGTCGGATACGCAGTATTTT.

This clonotype was recorded a few times. The rearrangement links TRBV4-2 to TRBJ1-2, with 7 bases fitting TRBD1. V was clipped by 0 bases and J by 5 bases; unmatched bases: 6. Germline CDR1 is LGHNA and CDR2 is YNFKEQ. The CDR3 has 15 amino acids. CDR3 coding DNA: TGTGCCAGCAGCCAAGATGTAACAGGGGATTATGGCTACACCTTC. It specifies CASSQDVTGDYGYTF.

There are a few counts of this clonotype. The V call is TRBV10-3, the J call TRBJ1-2, with 10 nucleotides matching TRBD1. The CDR3 extends over 15 amino acids. Germline values: CDR1 ENHRY, CDR2 SYGVKD. Unmatched junction bases numbered 5, after V lost 0 bases and J lost 7 bases. CDR3 loop: CAISESGQGISGYTF. CDR3 bases: TGTGCCATCAGTGAGTCGGGACAGGGGATAAGTGGCTACACCTTC.

In nucleotides, the CDR3 is TGCGCCAGCAGCTTTTTACAGGGATACAGTAACTATGGCTACACCTTC. It is translated as CASSFLQGYSNYGYTF. J is TRBJ1-2 and V is TRBV5-1, with D perhaps matching TRBD1 (6 bases). CDR1 is SGHRS, CDR2 YFSETQ, per germline. The V and J ends lost 2 bases and 1 base respectively, with 15 bases between them. CDR3 length equals 16 residues.

V is TRBV7-8 and J is TRBJ1-5, with 10 bases aligning to TRBD1. The CDR3 loop spans 14 amino acids. Trimming cost V 1 base and J 8 bases; bases outside gene matches: 2. CDR1 SGHVS and CDR2 FQNEAQ come from the germline V gene. CDR3 residues: CASSLGTGGEPQHF. The CDR3 DNA follows: TGTGCCAGCAGCTTAGGGACAGGGGGTGAGCCCCAGCATTTT.